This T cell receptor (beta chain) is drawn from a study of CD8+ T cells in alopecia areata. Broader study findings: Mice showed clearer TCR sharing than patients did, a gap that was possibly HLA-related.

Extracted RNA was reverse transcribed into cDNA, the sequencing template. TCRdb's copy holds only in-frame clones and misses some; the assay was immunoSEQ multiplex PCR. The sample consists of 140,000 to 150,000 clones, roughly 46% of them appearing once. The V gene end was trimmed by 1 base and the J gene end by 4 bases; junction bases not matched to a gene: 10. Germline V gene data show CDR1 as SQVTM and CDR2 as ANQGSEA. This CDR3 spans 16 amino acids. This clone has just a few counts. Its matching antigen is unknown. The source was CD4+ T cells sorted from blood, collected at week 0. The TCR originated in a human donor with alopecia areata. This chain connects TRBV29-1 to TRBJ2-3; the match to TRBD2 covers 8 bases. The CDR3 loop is CSVEGSSGSGADTQYF. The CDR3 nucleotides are TGCAGCGTTGAAGGTTCCAGCGGGAGTGGAGCAGATACGCAGTATTTT.